This entry describes one T cell receptor (beta chain). Its antigen is not identified. TCRdb reprocessed the 5' RACE reads with MiXCR, giving one entry per CDR3 protein. The data contain 300,000 to 400,000 distinct CDR3 sequences, more than 20% of them singletons. The data were obtained in a study of CD8 T cells in ankylosing spondylitis. Findings and limits, study-wide: The authors reported significant enrichment of disease-linked clones in matched ankylosing spondylitis synovial fluid. One TCR beta motif, made up of several highly homologous variants, appeared characteristic of ankylosing spondylitis blood. Reports of some motif variants in reactive arthritis synovial fluid and blood predate this one.

CDR3 length equals 15 residues. Germline V gene lookup returns CDR1 SNHLY and CDR2 FYNNEI. Trimming shortened V by 5 bases and J by 0 bases, and 11 bases separated the two germline ends. The specimen was blood, either unsorted or a sorted T cell fraction (not recorded which). The receptor was isolated from a male donor with ankylosing spondylitis. The chain recombines TRBV2 with TRBJ1-3; a weak D match, TRBD1 (6 bases). For the CDR3, the DNA is TGTGCCAGCAGTCTCTCCAGGGGCTCTGGAAACACCATATATTTT. This codes for CASSLSRGSGNTIYF.